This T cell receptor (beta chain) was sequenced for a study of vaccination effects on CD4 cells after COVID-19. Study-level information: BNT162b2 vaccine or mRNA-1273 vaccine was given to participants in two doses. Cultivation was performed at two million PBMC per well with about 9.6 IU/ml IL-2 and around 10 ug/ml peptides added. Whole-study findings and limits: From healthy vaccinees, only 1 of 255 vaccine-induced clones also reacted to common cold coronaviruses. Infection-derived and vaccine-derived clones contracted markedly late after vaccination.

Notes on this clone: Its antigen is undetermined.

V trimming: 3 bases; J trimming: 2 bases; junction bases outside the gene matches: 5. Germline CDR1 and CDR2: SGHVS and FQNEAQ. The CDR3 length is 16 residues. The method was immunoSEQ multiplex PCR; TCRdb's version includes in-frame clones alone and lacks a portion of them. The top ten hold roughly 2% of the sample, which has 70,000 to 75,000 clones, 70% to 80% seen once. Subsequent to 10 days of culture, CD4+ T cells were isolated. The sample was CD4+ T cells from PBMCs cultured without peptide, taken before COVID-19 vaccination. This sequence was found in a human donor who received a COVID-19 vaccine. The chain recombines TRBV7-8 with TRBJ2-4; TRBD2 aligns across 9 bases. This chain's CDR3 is CASSFSGGSSKNIQYF. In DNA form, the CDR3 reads TGTGCCAGCAGCTTTAGCGGGGGCTCTTCCAAAAACATTCAGTACTTC. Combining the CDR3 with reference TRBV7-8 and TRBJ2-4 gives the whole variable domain GAGVSQSPRYKVAKRGQDVALRCDPISGHVSLFWYQQALGQGPEFLTYFQNEAQLDKSGLPSDRFFAERPEGSVSTLKIQRTQQEDSAVYLCASSFSGGSSKNIQYFGAGTRLSVL.